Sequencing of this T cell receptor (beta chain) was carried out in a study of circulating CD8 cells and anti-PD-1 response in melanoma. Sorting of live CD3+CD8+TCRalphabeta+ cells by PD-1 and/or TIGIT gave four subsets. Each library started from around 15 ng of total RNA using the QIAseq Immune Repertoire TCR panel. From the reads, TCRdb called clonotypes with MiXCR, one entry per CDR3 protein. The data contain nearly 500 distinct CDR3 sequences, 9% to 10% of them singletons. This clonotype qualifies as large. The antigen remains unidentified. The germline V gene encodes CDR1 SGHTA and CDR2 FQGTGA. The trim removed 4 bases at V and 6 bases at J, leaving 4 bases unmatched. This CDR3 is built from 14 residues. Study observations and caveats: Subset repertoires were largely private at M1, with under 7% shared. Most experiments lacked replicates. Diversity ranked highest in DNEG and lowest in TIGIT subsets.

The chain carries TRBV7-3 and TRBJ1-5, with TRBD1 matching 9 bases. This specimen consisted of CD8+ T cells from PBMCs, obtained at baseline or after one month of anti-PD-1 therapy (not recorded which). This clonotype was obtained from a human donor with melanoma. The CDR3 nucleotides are TGTGCCAGCAGCTCAACAGGGGGCAGTCAGCCCCAGCATTTT. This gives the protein CASSSTGGSQPQHF.